A selection of T cell receptor beta chains follows, all from one sample in a study of blood T cell repertoires in COVID-19. Here immunoSEQ multiplex PCR was the method, and the copy in TCRdb shows in-frame clones only, minus some. Of over 45,000 clones listed, approximately 84% are singletons. The sequenced sample consisted of peripheral blood. The receptors shown here come from a man aged 45-60 years with active COVID-19. Both conserved end residues are trimmed from each CDR3. The order of the fields is V gene, J gene, CDR3 protein.

TRBV4-3	TRBJ1-3	ASSPGQAVKGNTIY
TRBV21-1	TRBJ1-2	ASSKSAARQGAVYGYT
TRBV13	TRBJ2-1	ASSLGLGGVNNEQF
TRBV9	TRBJ1-3	ASSVHSTGTGNTIY
TRBV2	TRBJ1-1	ASSEWGVEAF
TRBV27	TRBJ2-1	ASSFGGSSYNEQF
TRBV28	TRBJ1-5	AIHTGSHQPQH
TRBV6-5	TRBJ2-1	ASSYLFSSFNEQF
TRBV11-2	TRBJ2-5	ASSLARQGVRQETQY
TRBV3-1/TRBV3-2	TRBJ2-1	ASRRLAGVNEQF
TRBV19	TRBJ2-1	ASSIDQRGLGYNEQF
TRBV2	TRBJ1-2	ASSDLSTGGGYT
TRBV20-1	TRBJ2-1	SASSRVLRDEQF
TRBV24-1	TRBJ2-1	ATSGAEGLNEQF
TRBV5-1	TRBJ2-1	ASSLALAGYDEQF
TRBV11-2	TRBJ1-2	ASSLADGYT
TRBV6-5	TRBJ2-4	ASRGQGASYIQY
TRBV6-5	TRBJ1-5	ASSSRTGGNQPQH
TRBV9	TRBJ2-1	ASSVDSGGLYNEQF
TRBV4-2	TRBJ2-1	ASSQDPAGSTNEQF
TRBV6-4	TRBJ1-2	ASSAGQNYGYT
TRBV24-1	TRBJ2-7	ATSERRDRGYYEQY
TRBV6-5	TRBJ2-6	ASSQGHSGANVLT
TRBV20-1	TRBJ2-2	SAGGEIPGELF
TRBV7-8	TRBJ2-7	ASSPGEVAGGATAYEQY
TRBV5-5	TRBJ2-5	ASSLYGTGETQY
TRBV23-1	TRBJ1-6	AKQSIGTGRIPGTYNSPLH
TRBV5-1	TRBJ2-3	ASSSRTSSSTDTQY
TRBV5-1	TRBJ2-1	ASSPRQNNEQF
TRBV20-1	TRBJ2-5	SASRSGQETQY